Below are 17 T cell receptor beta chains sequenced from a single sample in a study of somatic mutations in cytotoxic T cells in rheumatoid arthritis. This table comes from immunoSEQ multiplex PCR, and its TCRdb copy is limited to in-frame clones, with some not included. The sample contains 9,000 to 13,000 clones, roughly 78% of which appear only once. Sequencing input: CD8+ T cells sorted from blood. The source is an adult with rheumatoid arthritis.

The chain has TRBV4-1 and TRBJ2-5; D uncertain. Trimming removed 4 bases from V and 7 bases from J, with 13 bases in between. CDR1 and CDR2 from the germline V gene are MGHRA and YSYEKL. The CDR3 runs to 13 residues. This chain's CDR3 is CASSPILIGTQYF. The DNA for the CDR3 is TGCGCCAGCAGCCCAATTTTGATCGGGACCCAGTACTTC.

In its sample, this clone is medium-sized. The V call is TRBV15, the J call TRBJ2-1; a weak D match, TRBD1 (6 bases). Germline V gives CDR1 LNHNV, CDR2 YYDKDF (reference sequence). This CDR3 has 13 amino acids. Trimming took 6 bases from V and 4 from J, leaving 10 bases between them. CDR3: CATRDSSYNEQFF. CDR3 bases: TGTGCCACCAGGGACAGTTCATACAATGAGCAGTTCTTC.

The chain's CDR3 is CASSARTGQNTGELFF. The CDR3 DNA reads TGTGCCAGCAGCGCCAGGACAGGACAAAACACCGGGGAGCTGTTTTTT. The chain has TRBV9 and TRBJ2-2; 7 bases agree with TRBD1. Trimming at V came to 3 bases and at J to 2 bases, leaving 7 bases not matched to a gene. Germline V gene lookup returns CDR1 SGDLS and CDR2 YYNGEE. The CDR3 totals 16 residues. Looking up the rest from reference TRBV9 and TRBJ2-2 gives the full variable domain: DSGVTQTPKHLITATGQRVTLRCSPRSGDLSVYWYQQSLDQGLQFLIQYYNGEERAKGNILERFSAQQFPDLHSELNLSSLELGDSALYFCASSARTGQNTGELFFGEGSRLTVL.

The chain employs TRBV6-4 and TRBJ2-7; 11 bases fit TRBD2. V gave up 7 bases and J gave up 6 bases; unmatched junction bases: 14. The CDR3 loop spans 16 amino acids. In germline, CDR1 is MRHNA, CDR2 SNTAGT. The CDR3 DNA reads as TGTGCCAGCACCCCCCCACTAGCGGGAGTTCCCTCCGAGCAGTACTTC. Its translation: CASTPPLAGVPSEQYF.

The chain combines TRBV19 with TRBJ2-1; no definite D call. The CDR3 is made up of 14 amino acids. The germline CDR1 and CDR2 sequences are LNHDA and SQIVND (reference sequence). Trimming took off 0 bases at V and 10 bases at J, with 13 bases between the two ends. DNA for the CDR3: TGTGCCAGTAGTATAGATCCGCACCCCGCCGAGCAGTTCTTC. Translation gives CASSIDPHPAEQFF.

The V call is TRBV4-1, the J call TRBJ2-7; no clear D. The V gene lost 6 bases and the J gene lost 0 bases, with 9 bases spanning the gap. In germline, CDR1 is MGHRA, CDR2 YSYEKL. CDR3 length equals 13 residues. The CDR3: CASSPRNSYEQYF. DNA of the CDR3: TGCGCCAGCAGTCCTCGGAACTCCTACGAGCAGTACTTC.

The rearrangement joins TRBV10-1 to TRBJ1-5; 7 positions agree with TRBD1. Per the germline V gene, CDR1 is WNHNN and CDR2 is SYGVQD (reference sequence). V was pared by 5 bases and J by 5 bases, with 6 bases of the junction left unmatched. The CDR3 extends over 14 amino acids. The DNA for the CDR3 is TGCGCCAGCAGTCCGGACAGGAGAGATCAGCCCCAGCATTTT. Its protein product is CASSPDRRDQPQHF.

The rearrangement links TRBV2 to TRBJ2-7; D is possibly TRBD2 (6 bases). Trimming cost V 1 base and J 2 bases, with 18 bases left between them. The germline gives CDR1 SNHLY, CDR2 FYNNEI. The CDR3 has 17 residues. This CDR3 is CASSEGITGTSAYEQYF. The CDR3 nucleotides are TGTGCCAGCAGTGAAGGGATAACCGGGACTTCAGCCTACGAGCAGTACTTC.

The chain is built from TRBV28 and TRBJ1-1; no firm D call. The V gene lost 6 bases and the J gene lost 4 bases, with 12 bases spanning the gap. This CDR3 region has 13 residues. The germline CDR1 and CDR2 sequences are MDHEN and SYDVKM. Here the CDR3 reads CASSYGESTEAFF. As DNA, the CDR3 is TGTGCCAGCAGCTATGGGGAATCCACTGAAGCTTTCTTT.

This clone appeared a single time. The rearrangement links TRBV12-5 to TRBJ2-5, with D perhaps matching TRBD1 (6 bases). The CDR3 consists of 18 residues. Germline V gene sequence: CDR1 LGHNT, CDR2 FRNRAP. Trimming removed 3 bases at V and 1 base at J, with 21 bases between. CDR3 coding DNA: TGTGCTAGTGGTTTCGGGACAAGCGACTGGAAATTCCAAGAGACCCAGTACTTC. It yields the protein CASGFGTSDWKFQETQYF.

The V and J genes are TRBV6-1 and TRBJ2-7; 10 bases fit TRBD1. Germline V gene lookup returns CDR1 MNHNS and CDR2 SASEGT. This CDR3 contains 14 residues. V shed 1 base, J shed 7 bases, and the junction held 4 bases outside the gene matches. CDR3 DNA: TGTGCCAGCAGTGAAGAAAGGACAGGGGGAGAGCAGTACTTC. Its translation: CASSEERTGGEQYF.

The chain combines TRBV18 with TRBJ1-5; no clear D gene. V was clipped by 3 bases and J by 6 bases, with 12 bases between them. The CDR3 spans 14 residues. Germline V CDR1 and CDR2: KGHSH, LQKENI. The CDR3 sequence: CASSPPNWGQPQHF. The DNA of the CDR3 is TGTGCCAGCTCACCGCCGAACTGGGGTCAGCCCCAGCATTTT.

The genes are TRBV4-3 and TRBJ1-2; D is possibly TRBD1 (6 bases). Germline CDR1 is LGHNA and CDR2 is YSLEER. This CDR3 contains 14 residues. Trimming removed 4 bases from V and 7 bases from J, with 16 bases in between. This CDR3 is CASSPTDSLSGYTF. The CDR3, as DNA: TGCGCCAGCAGCCCTACGGACAGCCTCAGTGGCTACACCTTC.

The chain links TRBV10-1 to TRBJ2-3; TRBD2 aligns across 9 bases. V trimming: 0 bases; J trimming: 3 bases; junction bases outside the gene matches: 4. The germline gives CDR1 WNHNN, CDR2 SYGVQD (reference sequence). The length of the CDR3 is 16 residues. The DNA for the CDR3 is TGCGCCAGCAGTGAGTCTTTAGCGGGAGCGACAGATACGCAGTATTTT. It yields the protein CASSESLAGATDTQYF.

The CDR3 reads CASSQDLGGPYNEQFF. CDR3 in DNA: TGTGCCAGCAGCCAAGACCTGGGGGGCCCCTACAATGAGCAGTTCTTC. The V call is TRBV14, the J call TRBJ2-1; D may be TRBD1 or TRBD2 (6 bases each). The germline V gene has CDR1 SGHDN and CDR2 FVKESK. This CDR3 is built from 16 residues. V was pared by 0 bases and J by 2 bases, with 11 bases between. Looking up the rest from reference TRBV14 and TRBJ2-1 gives the full variable domain: EAGVTQFPSHSVIEKGQTVTLRCDPISGHDNLYWYRRVMGKEIKFLLHFVKESKQDESGMPNNRFLAERTGGTYSTLKVQPAELEDSGVYFCASSQDLGGPYNEQFFGPGTRLTVL.

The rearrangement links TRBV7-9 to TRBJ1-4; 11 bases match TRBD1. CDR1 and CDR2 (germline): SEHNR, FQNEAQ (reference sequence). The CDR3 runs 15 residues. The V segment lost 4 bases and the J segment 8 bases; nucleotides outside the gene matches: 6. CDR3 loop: CASSYGTGGYEKLFF. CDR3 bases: TGTGCCAGCAGCTACGGGACAGGGGGTTACGAAAAACTGTTTTTT.

CDR3 DNA: TGTGCCAGCAGAAGAAAAGGCGGGGGCCGAGCGAACACCGGGGAGCTGTTTTTT. Amino acids: CASRRKGGGRANTGELFF. This chain links TRBV27 with TRBJ2-2, with D possibly matching TRBD2 (7 bases). The CDR3 has 18 residues. Germline lookup yields CDR1 MNHEY and CDR2 SMNVEV (reference sequence). V was pared by 6 bases and J by 0 bases, with 20 bases between.